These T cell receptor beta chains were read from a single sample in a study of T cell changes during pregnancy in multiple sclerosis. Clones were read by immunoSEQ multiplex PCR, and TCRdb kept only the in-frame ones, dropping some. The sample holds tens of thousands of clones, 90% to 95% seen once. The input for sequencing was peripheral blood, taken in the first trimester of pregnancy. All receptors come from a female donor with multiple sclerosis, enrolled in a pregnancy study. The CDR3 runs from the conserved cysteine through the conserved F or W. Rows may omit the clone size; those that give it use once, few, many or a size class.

CDR3aa: CASSVVTGSNQPQHF; j_gene: TRBJ1-5; abundance: NA; v_gene: TRBV2
CDR3aa: CASSQAGFDGELFF; j_gene: TRBJ2-2; abundance: NA; v_gene: TRBV14
CDR3aa: CASSPQSTGYTF; j_gene: TRBJ1-2; abundance: NA; v_gene: TRBV18
CDR3aa: CASSPRTGIGSLHF; j_gene: TRBJ1-6; abundance: NA; v_gene: TRBV13
CDR3aa: CASSFASGGHEQFF; j_gene: TRBJ2-1; abundance: NA; v_gene: TRBV7-9
CDR3aa: CASSYENSYGYTF; j_gene: TRBJ1-2; abundance: NA; v_gene: TRBV6-5
CDR3aa: CASSYRTTGNQETQYF; j_gene: TRBJ2-5; abundance: NA; v_gene: TRBV6-5
CDR3aa: CASSTPRDTSNTGELFF; j_gene: TRBJ2-2; abundance: NA; v_gene: TRBV2
CDR3aa: CASSPNVGATDTQYF; j_gene: TRBJ2-3; abundance: NA; v_gene: TRBV18
CDR3aa: CASRSSGRSYEQYF; j_gene: TRBJ2-7; abundance: once; v_gene: TRBV28
CDR3aa: CASSPPLGTSGGSGELFF; j_gene: TRBJ2-2; abundance: NA; v_gene: TRBV7-9
CDR3aa: CASSPMGQHLNYGYTF; j_gene: TRBJ1-2; abundance: NA; v_gene: TRBV7-2
CDR3aa: CASSQETGNYGYTF; j_gene: TRBJ1-2; abundance: NA; v_gene: TRBV4-3
CDR3aa: CASFNLGQRTARELFF; j_gene: TRBJ2-2; abundance: NA; v_gene: TRBV18
CDR3aa: CASSGRGQDYSNQPQHF; j_gene: TRBJ1-5; abundance: once; v_gene: TRBV28
CDR3aa: CSAGQAYEQYF; j_gene: TRBJ2-7; abundance: NA; v_gene: TRBV29-1
CDR3aa: CASSLTASGNTIYF; j_gene: TRBJ1-3; abundance: NA; v_gene: TRBV28
CDR3aa: CASTREGRNTEAFF; j_gene: TRBJ1-1; abundance: NA; v_gene: TRBV2
CDR3aa: CASSIDLQEDYGYTF; j_gene: TRBJ1-2; abundance: NA; v_gene: TRBV19
CDR3aa: CAISGRADSSYNSPLHF; j_gene: TRBJ1-6; abundance: NA; v_gene: TRBV10-3
CDR3aa: CASSELTGPTYEQYF; j_gene: TRBJ2-7; abundance: NA; v_gene: TRBV6-1
CDR3aa: CASCQRPGLRAKYNEQFF; j_gene: TRBJ2-1; abundance: NA; v_gene: TRBV19
CDR3aa: CASSGLAGIYNEQFF; j_gene: TRBJ2-1; abundance: NA; v_gene: TRBV6-5
CDR3aa: CASTRWGTGINNQPQHF; j_gene: TRBJ1-5; abundance: NA; v_gene: TRBV27
CDR3aa: CAISEGTGRDTEAFF; j_gene: TRBJ1-1; abundance: NA; v_gene: TRBV10-3
CDR3aa: CASSGSGTGGIDTQYF; j_gene: TRBJ2-3; abundance: NA; v_gene: TRBV9
CDR3aa: CASSLQVHSGSGNTIYF; j_gene: TRBJ1-3; abundance: NA; v_gene: TRBV5-1
CDR3aa: CASSSSGTEHYGYTF; j_gene: TRBJ1-2; abundance: NA; v_gene: TRBV5-1
CDR3aa: CASSLRSEGETQYF; j_gene: TRBJ2-5; abundance: NA; v_gene: TRBV11-3
CDR3aa: CASSPGGGAISYEQYF; j_gene: TRBJ2-7; abundance: NA; v_gene: TRBV7-8
CDR3aa: CASSVYYPYNEQFF; j_gene: TRBJ2-1; abundance: NA; v_gene: TRBV6-1
CDR3aa: CASSLLGAYNEQFF; j_gene: TRBJ2-1; abundance: NA; v_gene: TRBV5-1
CDR3aa: CSVEETGWGTEAFF; j_gene: TRBJ1-1; abundance: once; v_gene: TRBV29-1
CDR3aa: CASSPPIGAGQNSPLHF; j_gene: TRBJ1-6; abundance: NA; v_gene: TRBV18
CDR3aa: CASRRGQANTEAFF; j_gene: TRBJ1-1; abundance: NA; v_gene: TRBV7-2
CDR3aa: CASSKRQGQPQHF; j_gene: TRBJ1-5; abundance: NA; v_gene: TRBV7-8
CDR3aa: CASSVGPAASYNEQFF; j_gene: TRBJ2-1; abundance: NA; v_gene: TRBV9
CDR3aa: CASSSGQNYEQYF; j_gene: TRBJ2-7; abundance: NA; v_gene: TRBV5-4
CDR3aa: CASSAHRGDTGELFF; j_gene: TRBJ2-2; abundance: NA; v_gene: TRBV27
CDR3aa: CASRPGFGILNEQYF; j_gene: TRBJ2-7; abundance: NA; v_gene: TRBV6-5
CDR3aa: CASSPSSSGANVLTF; j_gene: TRBJ2-6; abundance: NA; v_gene: TRBV18
CDR3aa: CASKRGSGSNQPQHF; j_gene: TRBJ1-5; abundance: NA; v_gene: TRBV27
CDR3aa: CASSLEAGVGNTIYF; j_gene: TRBJ1-3; abundance: NA; v_gene: TRBV5-1
CDR3aa: CASSRDRAVNEQFF; j_gene: TRBJ2-1; abundance: NA; v_gene: TRBV23-1
CDR3aa: CASSLYLAGGYSTDTQYF; j_gene: TRBJ2-3; abundance: NA; v_gene: TRBV5-6
CDR3aa: CASSTPGYNSPLHF; j_gene: TRBJ1-6; abundance: NA; v_gene: TRBV7-2
CDR3aa: CASTVQGGDNEQFF; j_gene: TRBJ2-1; abundance: once; v_gene: TRBV28
CDR3aa: CAWRTGMNTEAFF; j_gene: TRBJ1-1; abundance: NA; v_gene: TRBV30
CDR3aa: CASSSGQGNSPLHF; j_gene: TRBJ1-6; abundance: NA; v_gene: TRBV7-9